These T cell receptor beta chains were read from a single sample in a study of CD8 T cells in ankylosing spondylitis. TCRdb reprocessed the 5' RACE reads via MiXCR and lists one record per CDR3 protein. This sample has around 430,000 distinct CDR3 sequences, with roughly 17% found just once. The sequencing sample was made of blood, either unsorted or a sorted T cell fraction (not recorded which). Receptor source: a male donor with ankylosing spondylitis. Both conserved end residues are part of each CDR3. The D gene is left open where the match is weak. A clone size is listed for some rows: how often the clone was seen (once, few, many), or a class if it is expanded.

d_gene | abundance | len | j_gene | v_gene | CDR3nt | CDR3aa
- | - | 16 | TRBJ2-2 | TRBV5-1 | TGCGCCAGCAGCCCCCTTGGGGGAGTAAATACCGGGGAGCTGTTTTTT | CASSPLGGVNTGELFF
- | few | 13 | TRBJ2-5 | TRBV2 | TGTGCCAGCAGTGAACTTGGAGTAGAGACCCAGTACTTC | CASSELGVETQYF
- | few | 12 | TRBJ1-2 | TRBV28 | TGTGCCAGCAGGTCGGACAGCTATGGCTACACCTTC | CASRSDSYGYTF
- | few | 18 | TRBJ2-1 | TRBV20-1 | TGCAGTGCTAGAGATTGGGTAGCGGAGGACAGCTCCTACAATGAGCAGTTCTTC | CSARDWVAEDSSYNEQFF
TRBD2 | few | 16 | TRBJ2-1 | TRBV30 | TGTGCCTGGAGTTTACCCCTAGCGGGAGGCTACAATGAGCAGTTCTTC | CAWSLPLAGGYNEQFF
TRBD2 | - | 18 | TRBJ2-3 | TRBV7-8 | TGTGCCAGCAGCTTTAGGGCGGCTAGCGGAACTAGCACAGATACGCTGTATTTT | CASSFRAASGTSTDTLYF
- | many | 13 | TRBJ1-2 | TRBV5-1 | TGCGCCAGCAGCTTAACGGAAACTAGTGGCTACACCTTC | CASSLTETSGYTF
- | many | 14 | TRBJ2-7 | TRBV7-2 | TGTGCCAGCAGCTTAGGGAACAGCGCCTACGAGCAGTACTTC | CASSLGNSAYEQYF
- | - | 12 | TRBJ2-3 | TRBV18 | TGTGCCAGCTCACCCAACCTGGATACGCAGTATTTT | CASSPNLDTQYF
TRBD2 | few | 15 | TRBJ2-3 | TRBV7-2 | TGTGCCAGCAGCCCCGAACTAGCGGGAAGAAATACGCAGTATTTT | CASSPELAGRNTQYF
TRBD2 | few | 19 | TRBJ2-3 | TRBV12-3/TRBV12-4 | TGTGCCAGCAGTTTAACCAGGGGGCGTACTAGCGGGAGTGCAGATACGCAGTATTTT | CASSLTRGRTSGSADTQYF
TRBD1 | many | 16 | TRBJ2-2 | TRBV5-5 | TGTGCCAGCAGCTTCGTAGGGACAGGGGTAGCCGGGGAGCTGTTTTTT | CASSFVGTGVAGELFF
TRBD1 | - | 15 | TRBJ1-4 | TRBV6-1 | TGTGCCAGCAGCCGCGGACAGGGAGGGGGTGAAAAACTGTTTTTT | CASSRGQGGGEKLFF
- | - | 13 | TRBJ2-3 | TRBV6-1 | TGTGCCAGCAGCGCCCGACTAGCAGATACGCAGTATTTT | CASSARLADTQYF
TRBD2 | many | 13 | TRBJ2-3 | TRBV7-2 | TGTGCCAGCAGCTTACTAGCGGGAGATACGCAGTATTTT | CASSLLAGDTQYF
- | - | 16 | TRBJ2-1 | TRBV9 | TGTGCCAGCAGCGCCCGGACTGGTGGGGTAAACAATGAGCAGTTCTTC | CASSARTGGVNNEQFF
- | - | 16 | TRBJ1-2 | TRBV20-1 | TGCAGTGCTAGTAATTCGAGGGGCGAAGTTGCCTATGGCTACACCTTC | CSASNSRGEVAYGYTF
TRBD1 | - | 13 | TRBJ2-3 | TRBV6-1 | TGTGCCAGCAGACAGGGGTTCACAGATACGCAGTATTTT | CASRQGFTDTQYF